Listed here are 21 T cell receptor beta chains from one sample, sequenced in a study of glioma-infiltrating T cells. Amplification of TCR alpha and beta CDR3 regions from RNA used iRepertoire nested multiplex PCR. TCRdb re-derived calls from the multiplex PCR reads in MiXCR, one entry per CDR3 protein. The table records roughly 100,000 distinct CDR3 sequences, about 30% of them present only once. The sample taken for sequencing was glioma tissue, nonneoplastic brain tissue, or PBMCs (not recorded which). These receptor sequences come from a human donor with low-grade glioma or glioblastoma, undergoing nonglioma brain surgery, or in good health (not recorded which).

Many counts were recorded for this clonotype. The chain couples TRBV6-1 to TRBJ1-2; 10 nucleotides agree with TRBD1. The CDR3 sequence is 13 residues long. Germline V gene sequence: CDR1 MNHNS, CDR2 SASEGT. Trimming cost V 10 bases and J 8 bases; bases outside gene matches: 10. CDR3: CATRQGAADGYTF. Written as DNA, the CDR3 is TGTGCCACAAGACAGGGGGCCGCTGACGGCTACACCTTC.

This clonotype has only a few counts. A much larger clone lies one base from this, so it may be a read error. This chain uses TRBV20-1 with TRBJ1-1; 7 nucleotides match TRBD1. Germline assignment: CDR1 DFQATT and CDR2 SNEGSKA (reference sequence). The CDR3 extends over 14 amino acids. The CDR3 loop reads CSAKPGQSHTETFF. The CDR3, as DNA: TGCAGTGCTAAGCCGGGACAGAGTCACACTGAAACTTTCTTT.

This chain joins TRBV19 and TRBJ1-3; no firm D call. CDR3 length equals 17 residues. Germline CDR1 reads LNHDA; CDR2 reads SQIVND (reference sequence). V was cut by 4 bases and J by 0 bases, with 16 bases left in between. CDR3 bases: TGTGCCAGTAGTACTTATACGGAGGGCCTCTCTGGAAACACCATATATTTT. Protein sequence: CASSTYTEGLSGNTIYF.

This clonotype was recorded many times. The rearrangement links TRBV12-3 or TRBV12-4 to TRBJ2-1, with D possibly matching TRBD1 (5 bases). The CDR3 totals 13 residues. The ends were cut back, 3 bases at V and 4 bases at J, with 7 bases in the middle. The CDR3 loop reads CASSFDRYNEQFF. DNA for the CDR3: TGTGCCAGCAGTTTTGACAGATACAATGAGCAGTTCTTC.

This clonotype was seen more than once but under ten times. V is TRBV24-1 and J is TRBJ2-5; D is unresolved. Germline V gene data show CDR1 as KGHDR and CDR2 as SFDVKD. Trimming removed 12 bases at V and 11 bases at J, with 21 bases between. The CDR3 loop spans 12 amino acids. The chain's CDR3 is CAPLGLGYRQYF. For the CDR3, the DNA is TGTGCCCCCCTAGGTCTGGGTTATCGGCAGTACTTC.

At least ten counts were recorded for this clonotype. The rearrangement joins TRBV19 to TRBJ1-5; D is undetermined. Trimming pared 6 bases from V and 5 bases from J, leaving 11 bases between. This CDR3 is 13 amino acids long. Germline values: CDR1 LNHDA, CDR2 SQIVND (reference sequence). CDR3 coding DNA: TGTGCCAGTAGCCTAATTCCCGATCAGCCCCAGCATTTT. Translation: CASSLIPDQPQHF.

On this clonotype: Being one base from a much bigger clone, this may be a read error. Since the CDR3 does not end with the conserved phenylalanine or tryptophan, this likely comes from a read error. The DNA is omitted, as the CDR3 cannot be located on it reliably, and the CDR3 follows TCRdb's listing. V and J are TRBV2 and TRBJ1-1; TRBD1 is the table's D call, not checked against the DNA. The CDR3 is 13 amino acids long, termini counted. The germline CDR1 and CDR2 sequences are SNHLY and FYNNEI. The CDR3 here is CASSEFLDQGTFL.

This clonotype was recorded a few times. CDR3 nucleotides: TGTGCCAGCAGCTTAGGTAGCAGCTCCTATGGCTACACCTTC. Protein: CASSLGSSSYGYTF. V and J are TRBV11-2 and TRBJ1-2; no reliable D call. V was trimmed by 1 base and J by 4 bases, leaving 10 bases between them. CDR1 and CDR2 (germline): SGHAT, FQNNGV. The CDR3 runs 14 residues.

Concerning this clonotype: A single base separates this from a much larger clone, so it may be a read error. V is TRBV20-1 and J is TRBJ2-4; D is possibly TRBD2 (5 bases). The CDR3 spans 13 residues. Germline V gene lookup returns CDR1 DFQATT and CDR2 SNEGSKA (reference sequence). DNA of the CDR3: TGCAGCGATTCTAGAGGGCCCAAAAACATTCAGTACTTC. It specifies CSDSRGPKNIQYF.

This clonotype was detected ten times or more. The genes are TRBV7-2 and TRBJ2-1, with 15 bases lining up with TRBD2. The CDR3 loop spans 17 amino acids. Losses at the gene ends were 3 bases for V and 6 bases for J; bases not matched to a gene: 6. Germline V gene lookup returns CDR1 SGHTA and CDR2 FQGNSA. The CDR3 region is CASSLGLAGGASNEQFF. CDR3 in DNA: TGTGCCAGCAGCTTGGGACTAGCGGGGGGTGCAAGCAATGAGCAGTTCTTC.

As concerns this clonotype: Just one base apart from a much larger clone, this may be a read error. The V call is TRBV19, the J call TRBJ1-1; D is ambiguous. Germline V gene data show CDR1 as LNHDA and CDR2 as SQIVND (reference sequence). The CDR3 length is 12 residues. The DNA of the CDR3 is TGTGCCCGTAGTACAAGGGTTTTTGGAGCTTTCTTT. Translated: CARSTRVFGAFF.

This clonotype came up a few times. The V and J genes are TRBV19 and TRBJ2-7; possibly TRBD1 or TRBD2 for D (5 bases each). Germline V CDR1 and CDR2: LNHDA, SQIVND (reference sequence). There are 14 residues in the CDR3. V lost 4 bases and J 3 bases, leaving 13 bases between the germline ends. In nucleotides, the CDR3 is TGTGCCAGTAGTAGAGGGACCGAGTTCTACGAGCAGTACTTC. Amino acids: CASSRGTEFYEQYF.

This clonotype occurred once. At one end the junction does not follow the germline gene, possibly because of a read error. The V call is TRBV7-9, the J call TRBJ2-5; 8 bases agree with TRBD1. This CDR3 comprises 14 residues. The germline gives CDR1 SEHNR, CDR2 FQNEAQ (reference sequence). The CDR3: CASSFWTGQETRYF. CDR3 DNA: TGTGCCAGCAGCTTCTGGACAGGGCAAGAGACCCGGTACTTC.

This clonotype showed up many times. The chain links TRBV27 to TRBJ2-5, with 11 bases that match TRBD2. Trimming took 4 bases from V and 1 from J; bases not matched to a gene: 5. The CDR3 contains 16 residues. The germline V gene has CDR1 MNHEY and CDR2 SMNVEV (reference sequence). The DNA for the CDR3 is TGTGCCAGCAGTTCCTGGACTAGCGGGCCCCAAGAGACCCAGTACTTC. This codes for CASSSWTSGPQETQYF.

This clonotype was detected ten times or more. This CDR3 reads CASSRQDLNTIYF. Here the CDR3 DNA reads TGTGCCAGCAGCAGACAGGATTTAAACACCATATATTTT. The chain links TRBV6-1 to TRBJ1-3, with D maybe TRBD1 (6 bases). From germline, CDR1 is MNHNS and CDR2 SASEGT. This CDR3 is 13 amino acids long. Trimming stripped 6 bases from V and 6 bases from J, with 12 bases between.

This clonotype has just a few counts. The rearrangement uses TRBV2 and TRBJ1-2, with D possibly matching TRBD1 (5 bases). The CDR3 extends over 13 amino acids. Trimming removed 4 bases from V and 2 bases from J, with 8 bases in between. Germline CDR1 is SNHLY and CDR2 is FYNNEI. As DNA, the CDR3 is TGTGCCAGCAGTGTGACAGAAAACTATGGCTACACCTTC. Encoded protein: CASSVTENYGYTF.

With regard to this clonotype: It may be a read error: a sequence one base away is much more abundant. The V gene is TRBV20-1, the J gene TRBJ1-2; no definite D call. This CDR3 is 11 amino acids long. Germline-derived CDR1 and CDR2 are DFQATT and SNEGSKA (reference sequence). V was clipped by 1 base and J by 6 bases, with 6 bases between them. The CDR3 DNA reads as TGCAGTGCTAGAGTCGGCGATGGCTACACCTTC. This gives the protein CSARVGDGYTF.

This clonotype was observed a handful of times. The V and J genes are TRBV4-2 and TRBJ2-2, with D perhaps assigned TRBD1 or TRBD2 (5 bases each). The germline CDR1 and CDR2 sequences are LGHNA and YNFKEQ. The germline V and J ends were trimmed by 0 bases and 7 bases, with 15 bases remaining between them. The CDR3 covers 16 residues. The DNA for the CDR3 is TGTGCCAGCAGCCAAGAAGTGGGGGATACGGTCGGGGAGCTGTTTTTT. Protein sequence: CASSQEVGDTVGELFF.

The chain employs TRBV20-1 and TRBJ2-5; 8 nucleotides align to TRBD2. V gave up 6 bases and J gave up 5 bases; unmatched junction bases: 14. The CDR3 is 15 residues long. Germline V gene lookup returns CDR1 DFQATT and CDR2 SNEGSKA (reference sequence). CDR3 DNA sequence: TGCAGTGCCCTCGCGAGCGGGGGTTTGTTGGAGACCCAGTACTTC. Protein: CSALASGGLLETQYF.

About this clonotype: A much bigger clone sits one base away, suggesting this may be a read error. The rearrangement joins TRBV20-1 to TRBJ2-4; no definite D call. V was shortened by 7 bases and J by 0 bases, with 10 bases between the two germline ends. Germline lookup yields CDR1 DFQATT and CDR2 SNEGSKA (reference sequence). The CDR3 length is 13 residues. CDR3 amino acids: CSVVVIAKNIQYF. CDR3 in DNA: TGCAGTGTGGTTGTCATAGCCAAAAACATTCAGTACTTC.

The table lists this clonotype with a few counts. This chain joins TRBV6-1 and TRBJ2-5; 9 bases map to TRBD2. V shed 8 bases, J shed 4 bases, and the junction held 11 bases outside the gene matches. This CDR3 is built from 15 residues. Looked up from germline, CDR1 is MNHNS and CDR2 is SASEGT. The DNA of the CDR3 is TGTGCCAGCCAACCGGGGCGGGGGGGCCGAGAGACCCAGTACTTC. Translated, it gives CASQPGRGGRETQYF.